This T cell receptor beta chain was captured by sequencing in a study of blood T cell dynamics during melanoma immunotherapy. Study-level background: Standard first-line treatment here was pembrolizumab or nivolumab plus ipilimumab in metastatic melanoma.

The time point was: pre-treatment baseline. No patient had earlier systemic cancer treatment, concurrent immunosuppressants, or another active cancer. Every bulk PBMC sample received the same 350 ng of DNA. Using immunoSEQ multiplex PCR, the repertoire was profiled, and TCRdb retains in-frame clones only, with some absent. The repertoire has 20,000 to 30,000 clones, around nine tenths of them found once; the top ten carry approximately 4.6%. The CDR3 runs to 19 residues. Trimming took 1 base from V and 2 from J; bases not matched to a gene: 6. The germline gives CDR1 PRHDT, CDR2 FYEKMQ (reference sequence).

Sequenced here: blood, sampled from a patient treated with checkpoint blockade. The chain uses TRBV13 and TRBJ2-3; 16 bases map to TRBD2. The source is a human donor with melanoma. CDR3 sequence reads: CASSLAPGLAGGYTDTQYF. The CDR3, as DNA: TGTGCCAGCAGCTTAGCCCCGGGACTAGCGGGAGGGTACACAGATACGCAGTATTTT.